These 12 T cell receptor beta chains originate from one sample sequenced in a study of blood T cell repertoires in COVID-19. Sequenced by immunoSEQ multiplex PCR; TCRdb stores in-frame clones only, minus some. The sample records about 330,000 clones, 87% being singletons. Sequenced input: peripheral blood. The source of these receptors is a man aged 25 to 40 with COVID-19, enrolled during active disease.

The rearrangement uses TRBV10-3 and TRBJ1-2; D possibly corresponds to TRBD1 (6 bases). From germline, CDR1 is ENHRY and CDR2 SYGVKD. The CDR3 is 12 residues long. Trimming removed 6 bases at V and 6 bases at J, with 11 bases between. CDR3 sequence reads: CAISLTGNGYTF. CDR3 nucleotide sequence: TGTGCCATCAGCCTGACAGGCAATGGCTACACCTTC.

A single count supports this clone. The chain carries TRBV18 and TRBJ1-1, with TRBD1 matching 8 bases. With 4 bases clipped from V and 3 bases from J, the junction kept 13 bases outside the gene matches. This CDR3 region has 17 residues. Germline lookup yields CDR1 KGHSH and CDR2 LQKENI. This chain's CDR3 is CASSRSLRDRRYTEAFF. CDR3 bases: TGTGCCAGCTCACGATCCCTCCGGGACAGGCGCTACACTGAAGCTTTCTTT.

The count of this clone is one. V and J are TRBV18 and TRBJ2-1, with 9 bases that match TRBD2. Germline CDR1 KGHSH, CDR2 LQKENI. The V gene end was trimmed by 3 bases and the J gene end by 7 bases; junction bases not matched to a gene: 7. This CDR3 has 15 amino acids. Here the CDR3 reads CASSPPRGRVNEQFF. As DNA, the CDR3 is TGTGCCAGCTCACCCCCCCGCGGGAGGGTAAATGAGCAGTTCTTC.

The chain recombines TRBV2 with TRBJ2-7, with TRBD2 matching over 7 bases. The CDR3 is made up of 14 amino acids. Germline V gene sequence: CDR1 SNHLY, CDR2 FYNNEI. After removal of 8 bases from V and 6 bases from J, the junction contained 13 bases not matched to a gene. Here the CDR3 reads CASEWASGGSEQYF. The CDR3 DNA reads as TGTGCCAGCGAATGGGCCTCGGGGGGTTCCGAGCAGTACTTC. Full variable domain (missing parts from reference TRBV2 and TRBJ2-7): EPEVTQTPSHQVTQMGQEVILRCVPISNHLYFYWYRQILGQKVEFLVSFYNNEISEKSEIFDDQFSVERPDGSNFTLKIRSTKLEDSAMYFCASEWASGGSEQYFGPGTRLTVT.

This CDR3 is CASSKTGGYGYTF. CDR3 nucleotides: TGTGCCAGCAGTAAAACAGGGGGTTATGGCTACACCTTC. This chain connects TRBV12-3 or TRBV12-4 to TRBJ1-2; 8 bases are a match to TRBD1. Trimming cost V 5 bases and J 5 bases; bases outside gene matches: 4. This CDR3 is 13 amino acids long.

This clone was recorded once. CDR3 in DNA: TGTGCCAGCAGTGAAAAGTTACAGGGATCCTACGAGCAGTACTTC. Translation gives CASSEKLQGSYEQYF. The genes are TRBV2 and TRBJ2-7; tentative D call: TRBD1 (6 bases). V lost 2 bases and J 1 base, leaving 12 bases between the germline ends. CDR1 is SNHLY and CDR2 is FYNNEI in the germline V gene. There are 15 residues in the CDR3.

J is TRBJ2-5 and V is TRBV4-3, with D possibly matching TRBD1 (6 bases). The CDR3 extends over 13 amino acids. Germline-derived CDR1 and CDR2 are LGHNA and YSLEER. The V end lost 1 base, the J end lost 4 bases, and 7 bases lay between the germline ends. CDR3 in amino acids: CASSQGRGETQYF. The CDR3 DNA follows: TGCGCCAGCAGCCAAGGCAGGGGAGAGACCCAGTACTTC.

The chain couples TRBV30 to TRBJ2-5; 9 bases match TRBD1. CDR1 and CDR2 (germline): GTSNPN, SVGIG (reference sequence). V was pared by 2 bases and J by 4 bases, with 8 bases of the junction left unmatched. This CDR3 comprises 15 residues. In DNA form, the CDR3 reads TGTGCCTGGAGTCCCCCGGGACAGGGAGGAGAGACCCAGTACTTC. This encodes CAWSPPGQGGETQYF.

The chain recombines TRBV6-5 with TRBJ2-1; TRBD2 agrees at 14 bases. Per germline, CDR1 MNHEY and CDR2 SVGAGI. The CDR3 is made up of 16 amino acids. J gave up 10 bases and V 2 bases, and 7 bases lay outside the gene matches. CDR3 protein: CASSYPTSGGAHEQFF. The CDR3 DNA sequence: TGTGCCAGCAGTTACCCGACTAGCGGGGGGGCCCACGAGCAGTTCTTC.

This chain uses TRBV25-1 with TRBJ2-1, with 9 bases identical to TRBD1. The V segment lost 3 bases and the J segment 13 bases; nucleotides outside the gene matches: 7. The CDR3 consists of 13 residues. CDR1 and CDR2 (germline): MGHDK, SYGVNS. Here the CDR3 DNA reads TGTGCCAGCAGTGATCGTTGGGGACAGGGTCAGTTCTTC. Translated: CASSDRWGQGQFF. Full variable domain (missing parts from reference TRBV25-1 and TRBJ2-1): EADIYQTPRYLVIGTGKKITLECSQTMGHDKMYWYQQDPGMELHLIHYSYGVNSTEKGDLSSESTVSRIRTEHFPLTLESARPSHTSQYLCASSDRWGQGQFFGPGTRLTVL.

The chain has TRBV6-5 and TRBJ1-2, with 8 bases identical to TRBD1. From germline, CDR1 is MNHEY and CDR2 SVGAGI. CDR3 length equals 14 residues. V lost 3 bases, J lost 6 bases, and 6 bases stayed unmatched. CDR3 in amino acids: CASSYETGAHGYTF. The DNA of the CDR3 is TGTGCCAGCAGTTATGAGACAGGGGCCCATGGCTACACCTTC.

The chain combines TRBV18 with TRBJ1-1; D is undetermined. Per germline, CDR1 KGHSH and CDR2 LQKENI. V lost 6 bases and J 6 bases, leaving 8 bases between the germline ends. The CDR3 runs 11 residues. The CDR3, as DNA: TGTGCCAGCTCCCCCGGGGCTGAAGCTTTCTTT. Residues: CASSPGAEAFF. The full variable domain, in which reference TRBV18 and TRBJ1-1 provide the parts outside the CDR3, is NAGVMQNPRHLVRRRGQEARLRCSPMKGHSHVYWYRQLPEEGLKFMVYLQKENIIDESGMPKERFSAEFPKEGPSILRIQQVVRGDSAAYFCASSPGAEAFFGQGTRLTVV.